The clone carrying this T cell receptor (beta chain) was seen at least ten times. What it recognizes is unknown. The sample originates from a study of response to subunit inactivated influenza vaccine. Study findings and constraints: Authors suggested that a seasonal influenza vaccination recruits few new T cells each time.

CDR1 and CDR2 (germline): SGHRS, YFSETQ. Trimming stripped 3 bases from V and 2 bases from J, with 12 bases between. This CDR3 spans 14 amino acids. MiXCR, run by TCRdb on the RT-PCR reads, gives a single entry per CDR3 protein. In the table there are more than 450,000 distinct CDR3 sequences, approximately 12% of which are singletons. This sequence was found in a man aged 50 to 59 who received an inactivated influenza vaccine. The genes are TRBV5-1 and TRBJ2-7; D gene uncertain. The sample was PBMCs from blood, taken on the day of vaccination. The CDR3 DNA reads TGCGCCAGCAGCTCACCGGGCCCAACCTACGAGCAGTACTTC. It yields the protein CASSSPGPTYEQYF.